The rows below give T cell receptor beta chains drawn from one sample of a study of PD-1 blockade in classical Hodgkin lymphoma. The method was immunoSEQ multiplex PCR; TCRdb's version includes in-frame clones alone and lacks a portion of them. This sample has 130,000 to 150,000 clones; 78% occur once, and the top ten carry 7.5% to 10%. Sequenced here: peripheral blood mononuclear cells (PBMCs), sampled before the second cycle of nivolumab. The origin of the receptors is a human donor with classical Hodgkin lymphoma. The CDR3 runs from the conserved cysteine through the conserved F or W. D genes are given only for firm matches. Size values are once, few and many counts, or a class for expanded clones, and some rows have none.

v_call	j_call	clone_size	d_call	cdr3_aa	cdr3_nt
TRBV10-2	TRBJ1-1	-	-	CASRRGDTEAFF	TGCGCCAGCAGGAGGGGGGACACTGAAGCTTTCTTT
TRBV18	TRBJ2-7	-	-	CASSPPGSYEQYF	TGTGCCAGCTCACCACCTGGTTCCTACGAGCAGTACTTC
TRBV4-2	TRBJ1-2	-	-	CASSHGQNYGYTF	TGTGCCAGCAGCCACGGACAGAACTATGGCTACACCTTC
TRBV7-2	TRBJ1-1	-	-	CASSLRGTPAFF	TGTGCCAGCAGCTTAAGAGGGACACCAGCTTTCTTT
TRBV7-8	TRBJ1-2	-	-	CASSLGGNAKYYGYTF	TGTGCCAGCAGCTTAGGGGGAAACGCTAAGTACTATGGCTACACCTTC
TRBV2	TRBJ2-7	-	TRBD1	CASSAGQSYEQYF	TGTGCCAGCAGTGCGGGACAGTCCTACGAGCAGTACTTC
TRBV7-6	TRBJ2-7	once	TRBD2	CASSSYSGSGGEQYF	TGTGCCAGCAGCAGTTATAGCGGGAGTGGTGGCGAGCAGTACTTC
TRBV4-3	TRBJ2-7	few	TRBD1	CASSQEVWTGGPSYEQYF	TGCGCCAGCAGCCAAGAAGTTTGGACAGGGGGCCCATCCTACGAGCAGTACTTC
TRBV5-1	TRBJ1-1	-	TRBD1	CASSFSGGSTEAFF	TGCGCCAGCAGCTTCTCAGGGGGGAGCACTGAAGCTTTCTTT
TRBV4-1	TRBJ1-1	-	-	CASSTGQTSTEAFF	TGCGCCAGCAGTACCGGACAGACCAGCACTGAAGCTTTCTTT
TRBV6-5	TRBJ1-2	-	-	CASTPGPQIYGYTF	TGTGCCAGCACCCCGGGTCCGCAAATTTATGGCTACACCTTC
TRBV19	TRBJ2-6	-	-	CASTSRGRPGANVLTF	TGTGCCAGTACATCCCGGGGTCGACCTGGGGCCAACGTCCTGACTTTC
TRBV19	TRBJ2-5	-	TRBD1	CASSYRDRRQETQYF	TGTGCCAGTAGTTATCGGGACAGGAGACAAGAGACCCAGTACTTC
TRBV5-6	TRBJ1-3	-	-	CASSWDSRSHSGNTIYF	TGTGCCAGCAGCTGGGACTCGCGCTCCCACTCTGGAAACACCATATATTTT
TRBV2	TRBJ2-2	few	-	CASQGGYTGELFF	TGTGCCAGCCAGGGCGGTTACACCGGGGAGCTGTTTTTT
TRBV30	TRBJ2-7	-	TRBD2	CAWSQGLAGEQYF	TGTGCCTGGAGCCAGGGACTAGCGGGCGAGCAGTACTTC
TRBV30	TRBJ1-4	once	-	CAWNGVSGEKLFF	TGTGCCTGGAACGGTGTGTCGGGTGAAAAACTGTTTTTT
TRBV5-5	TRBJ1-2	-	TRBD1	CASSETGTHPYGYTF	TGTGCCAGCAGCGAGACAGGGACCCATCCTTATGGCTACACCTTC
TRBV19	TRBJ1-5	-	-	CASGISHEYQPQHF	TGTGCCAGTGGTATCTCCCATGAATATCAGCCCCAGCATTTT
TRBV4-2	TRBJ1-1	-	-	CASSQGDRNTEAFF	TGTGCCAGCAGCCAAGGAGACAGGAACACTGAAGCTTTCTTT
TRBV11-1	TRBJ2-1	-	TRBD2	CASSPRGYIAGVNNEQFF	TGTGCCAGCAGCCCCCGGGGCTATATAGCGGGGGTCAACAATGAGCAGTTCTTC
TRBV27	TRBJ2-5	-	-	CASSLDIRGWRRQETQYF	TGTGCCAGCAGTTTAGATATAAGGGGGTGGAGAAGACAAGAGACCCAGTACTTC
TRBV4-1	TRBJ2-3	-	-	CASSQDAGTDTQYF	TGCGCCAGCAGCCAAGACGCGGGCACAGATACGCAGTATTTT
TRBV29-1	TRBJ2-3	-	TRBD2	CSVPSGGVSTDTQYF	TGCAGCGTCCCCAGCGGGGGGGTTAGCACAGATACGCAGTATTTT
TRBV7-2	TRBJ2-2	-	TRBD2	CASSSPSGWNTGELFF	TGTGCCAGCAGCTCGCCTAGCGGGTGGAACACCGGGGAGCTGTTTTTT
TRBV6-6	TRBJ2-7	-	TRBD2	CASSYSAGVPYEQYF	TGTGCCAGCAGTTACTCAGCGGGGGTCCCCTACGAGCAGTACTTC
TRBV6-5	TRBJ2-1	once	TRBD1	CASSRDRAAYNEQFF	TGTGCCAGCAGCCGGGACAGGGCGGCTTACAATGAGCAGTTCTTC
TRBV18	TRBJ1-4	few	TRBD1	CASSPLGTGIGEKLFF	TGTGCCAGCTCACCACTCGGGACAGGGATAGGCGAAAAACTGTTTTTT
TRBV19	TRBJ2-7	-	TRBD1	CASSAGTGSYEQYF	TGTGCCAGTAGTGCCGGGACAGGGTCCTACGAGCAGTACTTC
TRBV2	TRBJ2-3	-	-	CASSPYPDTQYF	TGTGCCAGCAGTCCGTACCCAGATACGCAGTATTTT
TRBV5-5	TRBJ1-4	-	-	CASSPIGEKLFF	TGTGCCAGCAGCCCCATAGGGGAAAAACTGTTTTTT
TRBV10-3	TRBJ2-5	-	-	CAISEVQDKETQYF	TGTGCCATCAGTGAGGTTCAGGACAAAGAGACCCAGTACTTC
TRBV4-3	TRBJ2-5	-	TRBD2	CASSQEWTSGQETQYF	TGCGCCAGCAGCCAAGAGTGGACTAGCGGACAAGAGACCCAGTACTTC
TRBV11-2	TRBJ2-1	-	-	CASSAGRNSYNEQFF	TGTGCCAGCAGCGCCGGACGGAACTCCTACAATGAGCAGTTCTTC
TRBV4-1	TRBJ2-1	-	-	CASSQGPGNEQFF	TGCGCCAGCAGCCAAGGCCCGGGCAATGAGCAGTTCTTC
TRBV6-5	TRBJ1-5	-	TRBD1	CASSGTALNQPQHF	TGTGCCAGCAGTGGGACAGCGCTAAATCAGCCCCAGCATTTT
TRBV7-9	TRBJ1-5	-	-	CASSLASGKQPQHF	TGTGCCAGCAGCTTAGCCTCAGGGAAACAGCCCCAGCATTTT
TRBV18	TRBJ2-1	-	-	CASSGSIYNEQFF	TGTGCCAGCTCTGGGTCGATCTACAATGAGCAGTTCTTC
TRBV6-5	TRBJ1-3	few	-	CASSRYSTGGNTIYF	TGTGCCAGCAGCCGATATTCGACGGGAGGAAACACCATATATTTT
TRBV19	TRBJ2-3	-	TRBD2	CASSMGLADTDTQYF	TGTGCCAGTAGTATGGGACTAGCGGACACAGATACGCAGTATTTT
TRBV4-2	TRBJ2-1	few	-	CASSQAGYNEQFF	TGTGCCAGCAGCCAAGCCGGATACAATGAGCAGTTCTTC
TRBV6-5	TRBJ2-7	many	-	CATTGSSYEQYF	TGTGCCACTACGGGGAGCTCCTACGAGCAGTACTTC
TRBV6-6	TRBJ1-5	-	-	CASSSVNQPQHF	TGTGCCAGCAGTTCCGTGAATCAGCCCCAGCATTTT
TRBV7-9	TRBJ2-1	once	TRBD2	CASSKRAGGPDEQFF	TGTGCCAGCAGCAAACGGGCGGGGGGGCCGGATGAGCAGTTCTTC
TRBV5-1	TRBJ1-2	-	-	CASSGSRGRSYGYTF	TGCGCCAGCAGCGGCTCCAGGGGTCGTAGCTATGGCTACACCTTC
TRBV19	TRBJ2-2	-	-	CASSWRGPPRTGELFF	TGTGCCAGTAGTTGGCGCGGGCCCCCCCGAACCGGGGAGCTGTTTTTT
TRBV20-1	TRBJ2-1	once	-	CSAYQNNEQFF	TGCAGTGCTTACCAGAACAATGAGCAGTTCTTC
TRBV11-2	TRBJ2-7	-	-	CASSTRDEQYF	TGTGCCAGCAGCACCCGCGACGAGCAGTACTTC
TRBV5-6	TRBJ1-6	-	-	CASSLTSDSPLHF	TGTGCCAGCAGCTTGACTTCTGACTCACCCCTCCACTTT
TRBV7-9	TRBJ2-1	-	-	CASSLIVGGGGEQFF	TGTGCCAGCAGCTTAATTGTAGGGGGCGGAGGGGAGCAGTTCTTC
TRBV11-3	TRBJ1-2	few	-	CASSLTRGRDYTF	TGTGCCAGCAGCTTAACAAGAGGGCGGGATTACACCTTC
TRBV7-3	TRBJ2-6	-	TRBD1	CASSLTPTGGAAGANVLTF	TGTGCCAGCAGCTTAACACCGACAGGGGGCGCAGCTGGGGCCAACGTCCTGACTTTC